This T cell receptor (beta chain) was found in a study of CD8 T cells in ankylosing spondylitis. With molecular barcodes, quantitative 5'-RACE was used to make the TCR beta libraries. Using its own MiXCR run on the 5' RACE reads, TCRdb lists one record per CDR3 protein. This sample has 250,000 or so distinct CDR3 sequences, with 10% to 13% found just once. Findings and caveats of the study: Seemingly distinctive of ankylosing spondylitis blood was a TCR beta motif formed by eight highly homologous variants. Reportedly, disease-linked clones are significantly enriched in ankylosing spondylitis patients' matched synovial fluid. Existing reports had already noted some motif variants in reactive arthritis synovial fluid and blood.

In its sample, this clonotype was seen many times. What it recognizes is unknown. The CDR3 covers 15 residues. Trimming left V 0 bases short and J 5 bases short, with 13 bases between. CDR1 MGHRA and CDR2 YSYEKL come from the germline V gene. The chain is built from TRBV4-1 and TRBJ2-5; TRBD2 is a possible D gene (5 bases). Sample: blood, either unsorted or a sorted T cell fraction (not recorded which). This TCR derives from a male donor with ankylosing spondylitis or in good health (not recorded which). The CDR3 DNA follows: TGCGCCAGCAGCCAAGATCGGGGATTTTCGGAGACCCAGTACTTC. Its protein product is CASSQDRGFSETQYF.